The 26 T cell receptor beta chains below were found in one sample sequenced in a study of CD8 T cells in ankylosing spondylitis. TCRdb fed the 5' RACE reads into MiXCR, producing one record per CDR3 protein. Here the sample spans 450,000 to 550,000 distinct CDR3 sequences, about 5.7% being singletons. Study-wide points: What appeared characteristic of ankylosing spondylitis blood was a TCR beta motif of under 10 highly homologous variants.

Which antigens these TCRs recognize remains unknown. The sequenced material came from blood, either unsorted or a sorted T cell fraction (not recorded which). These receptors all stem from a male donor with ankylosing spondylitis.

Many counts were recorded for this clonotype. The V and J genes are TRBV12-3 or TRBV12-4 and TRBJ1-1; possible D gene TRBD1, 5 bases. The CDR3 is made up of 14 amino acids. Trimming took off 5 bases at V and 4 bases at J, with 14 bases between the two ends. The CDR3 loop is CASSLREGATEAFF. The CDR3 coding sequence is TGTGCCAGCAGTCTTAGAGAAGGGGCCACTGAAGCTTTCTTT.

In its sample, this clonotype was seen many times. The rearrangement uses TRBV15 and TRBJ2-3; D ambiguous. This CDR3 comprises 16 residues. CDR1 is LNHNV and CDR2 is YYDKDF in the germline V gene (reference sequence). The V end lost 0 bases, the J end lost 1 base, and 11 bases lay between the germline ends. This CDR3 is CATSRDPGSGTDTQYF. CDR3 DNA: TGTGCCACCAGCAGAGATCCTGGATCTGGCACAGATACGCAGTATTTT.

A word on this clonotype: A much more abundant neighbour one base away suggests this may be a read error. The chain recombines TRBV7-2 with TRBJ1-4; D uncertain. In germline, CDR1 is SGHTA, CDR2 FQGNSA. This CDR3 comprises 13 residues. V lost 5 bases to trimming and J lost 11 bases, with 15 bases between them. CDR3 loop: CASSATDVRKLFF. CDR3 bases: TGTGCCAGCAGCGCCACGGATGTTAGGAAACTGTTTTTT.

This clonotype was seen repeatedly, ten times or more. The genes are TRBV20-1 and TRBJ1-5; unclear D gene. Trimming removed 4 bases from V and 0 bases from J, with 7 bases in between. The CDR3 is 13 amino acids. From germline, CDR1 is DFQATT and CDR2 SNEGSKA (reference sequence). The CDR3 sequence is CSAIQDSNQPQHF. Written as DNA, the CDR3 is TGCAGTGCTATCCAGGATAGCAATCAGCCCCAGCATTTT.

This clonotype was seen at least ten times. The chain employs TRBV12-3 or TRBV12-4 and TRBJ1-4, with 10 positions matching TRBD1. The CDR3 has 15 residues. The junction had 9 bases not matched to a gene; V was cut back by 6 bases and J by 8 bases. The CDR3 here is CASSVAGGQGEKLFF. For the CDR3, the DNA is TGTGCCAGCAGCGTTGCTGGGGGACAGGGGGAAAAACTGTTTTTT.

The table lists this clonotype with many counts. The V call is TRBV7-3, the J call TRBJ2-3; no definite D call. CDR1 and CDR2 from the germline V gene are SGHTA and FQGTGA. V was shortened by 2 bases and J by 2 bases, with 5 bases between the two germline ends. The CDR3 runs 13 residues. The CDR3 loop reads CASSLLPTDTQYF. The CDR3 nucleotides are TGTGCCAGCAGCTTACTCCCCACAGATACGCAGTATTTT.

This clonotype was seen repeatedly, ten times or more. The CDR3 reads CASSLLGGDFYGYTF. CDR3 bases: TGTGCCAGCAGTTTATTAGGGGGCGATTTTTATGGCTACACCTTC. The V gene is TRBV27, the J gene TRBJ1-2, with TRBD1 matching over 7 bases. CDR1 and CDR2 (germline): MNHEY, SMNVEV (reference sequence). Trimming took 1 base from V and 5 from J; bases not matched to a gene: 7. The CDR3 length is 15 residues.

Turning to this clonotype: This may stem from a read error, because a much larger clone lies one nucleotide away. The V gene is TRBV12-3 or TRBV12-4, the J gene TRBJ2-2, with D perhaps matching TRBD2 (5 bases). CDR3 size: 13 residues. CDR3 protein: CASSLTHTGELLF. CDR3 bases: TGTGCCAGCAGTTTAACCCACACCGGGGAGCTGCTTTTT.

This clonotype was recorded at least ten times. The chain uses TRBV5-1 and TRBJ2-7; perhaps TRBD2 as D (7 bases). The V gene's germline CDR1 is SGHRS and CDR2 YFSETQ. The CDR3 contains 15 residues. Trimming left V 0 bases short and J 4 bases short, with 14 bases between. The CDR3 is CASSLGGGVRYEQYF. Here the CDR3 DNA reads TGCGCCAGCAGCTTGGGAGGGGGGGTACGATACGAGCAGTACTTC.

This clonotype showed up just a few times. The rearrangement joins TRBV5-5 to TRBJ2-5, with TRBD2 identical over 15 bases. Losses at the gene ends were 4 bases for V and 5 bases for J; bases not matched to a gene: 6. The V gene's germline CDR1 is SGHKS and CDR2 YYEKEE (reference sequence). The CDR3 runs to 16 residues. CDR3 bases: TGTGCCAGCAGCCCGCGGACTAGCGGGGGGGGGGAGACCCAGTACTTC. Its translation: CASSPRTSGGGETQYF.

The sample holds many counts of this clonotype. CDR3 sequence reads: CASSVSHNSPLHF. Here the CDR3 DNA reads TGTGCCAGCAGCGTAAGCCATAATTCACCCCTCCACTTT. The chain couples TRBV9 to TRBJ1-6; no firm D call. The CDR3 extends over 13 amino acids. Germline V gives CDR1 SGDLS, CDR2 YYNGEE. The V and J ends lost 1 base and 5 bases respectively, with 4 bases between them.

This clonotype occurred many times. This chain uses TRBV29-1 with TRBJ2-5; D is possibly TRBD1 (6 bases). Per the germline V gene, CDR1 is SQVTM and CDR2 is ANQGSEA. The CDR3 loop spans 14 amino acids. The V gene lost 3 bases and the J gene lost 5 bases, with 16 bases spanning the gap. As DNA, the CDR3 is TGCAGCGTTGAGCAGGGGCGTACTGCTGAGACCCAGTACTTC. Amino acids: CSVEQGRTAETQYF.

Many counts were recorded for this clonotype. The chain carries TRBV6-2 or TRBV6-3 and TRBJ2-2; D may be TRBD2 (5 bases). The CDR3 is made up of 17 amino acids. The germline gives CDR1 MNHEY, CDR2 SVGEGT. Trimming took off 0 bases at V and 4 bases at J, with 15 bases between the two ends. CDR3 protein: CASSYSSGWVRTGELFF. For the CDR3, the DNA is TGTGCCAGCAGTTACTCGTCGGGGTGGGTCCGCACCGGGGAGCTGTTTTTT.

This clonotype was recorded at least ten times. The V call is TRBV20-1, the J call TRBJ2-5; no definite D call. Germline values: CDR1 DFQATT, CDR2 SNEGSKA (reference sequence). The CDR3 extends over 14 amino acids. V was pared by 3 bases and J by 0 bases, with 11 bases between. DNA of the CDR3: TGCAGTGCTAGGATTGGTCAGAACCAAGAGACCCAGTACTTC. Amino acids: CSARIGQNQETQYF.

This clonotype was recorded at least ten times. The chain joins TRBV12-3 or TRBV12-4 to TRBJ2-5; 7 nucleotides match TRBD2. This CDR3 comprises 15 residues. The J segment lost 1 base and the V segment lost 3 bases, leaving 5 bases of the junction unmatched. CDR3 sequence (DNA): TGTGCCAGCAGTTTCGGGGGAGGGTTCCAAGAGACCCAGTACTTC. It is translated as CASSFGGGFQETQYF.

There are many counts of this clonotype. The J gene is TRBJ2-2, the V gene TRBV5-1; TRBD1 agrees at 7 bases. V lost 5 bases to trimming and J lost 5 bases; unmatched junction nucleotides: 6. The CDR3 runs 14 residues. Germline loops: CDR1 SGHRS, CDR2 YFSETQ. CDR3 sequence: CASRMGTATGELFF. Written as DNA, the CDR3 is TGCGCCAGCAGAATGGGGACAGCGACCGGGGAGCTGTTTTTT.

This clonotype has ten or more counts. V is TRBV7-3 and J is TRBJ2-2, with D perhaps matching TRBD1 or TRBD2 (6 bases each). V dropped 2 bases and J dropped 2 bases, with 12 bases sitting between them. The germline CDR1 and CDR2 sequences are SGHTA and FQGTGA. The CDR3 spans 16 residues. CDR3 bases: TGTGCCAGCAGCTTATTTCGGGGGCTTAACACCGGGGAGCTGTTTTTT. Translation gives CASSLFRGLNTGELFF.

At least ten counts were recorded for this clonotype. This sequence joins TRBV20-1 and TRBJ1-2; no definite D call. Trimming cost V 3 bases and J 4 bases, with 6 bases left between them. Germline V gene lookup returns CDR1 DFQATT and CDR2 SNEGSKA (reference sequence). This CDR3 comprises 11 residues. CDR3 sequence reads: CSASPTYGYTF. The CDR3 DNA is TGCAGTGCTAGCCCGACCTATGGCTACACCTTC.

This clonotype was observed at least ten times. The V and J genes are TRBV28 and TRBJ2-1, with 9 bases lining up with TRBD2. Germline V gene lookup returns CDR1 MDHEN and CDR2 SYDVKM. The CDR3 runs 15 residues. Trimming at V came to 3 bases and at J to 7 bases, leaving 7 bases not matched to a gene. This chain's CDR3 is CASSFAGGPRNEQFF. The CDR3, as DNA: TGTGCCAGCAGTTTTGCGGGAGGGCCAAGGAATGAGCAGTTCTTC.

Turning to this clonotype: A much larger clone lies one base from this, so it may be a read error. This chain connects TRBV7-9 to TRBJ2-1, with no clear D. V was clipped by 9 bases and J by 7 bases, with 10 bases between them. This CDR3 region has 11 residues. CDR1 SEHNR and CDR2 FQNEAQ come from the germline V gene (reference sequence). Written as DNA, the CDR3 is TGTGCCAGAGCAAGAGCGAATGAGCAGTTCTTC. Amino acids: CARARANEQFF.

This clonotype was counted ten times or more. The V and J genes are TRBV5-1 and TRBJ1-4; D call uncertain. This CDR3 has 15 residues. The V gene's germline CDR1 is SGHRS and CDR2 YFSETQ. The V end was cut by 0 bases, the J end by 7 bases, with 13 bases between. As DNA, the CDR3 is TGCGCCAGCAGCTTGGAGGGAGGGCCGGGTGAAAAACTGTTTTTT. Protein sequence: CASSLEGGPGEKLFF.

The sample holds many counts of this clonotype. The J gene is TRBJ2-2, the V gene TRBV5-8; 11 bases align to TRBD1. The CDR3 sequence is 19 residues long. With V trimmed by 4 bases and J by 1 base, 12 bases remained unmatched. CDR1 is SGHTS, CDR2 YDEGEE, per germline. The CDR3 spells CASSGRTGGAGGNTGELFF. The DNA for the CDR3 is TGTGCCAGCAGCGGAAGGACAGGGGGCGCCGGAGGGAACACCGGGGAGCTGTTTTTT.

There are many counts of this clonotype. The chain combines TRBV5-1 with TRBJ1-1; D remains ambiguous. CDR3 size: 18 residues. Germline V gene sequence: CDR1 SGHRS, CDR2 YFSETQ. V lost 0 bases and J lost 0, with 18 bases in between. The CDR3 DNA reads TGCGCCAGCAGCTTGGCCCTAGGGCACGCGTGGATGAACACTGAAGCTTTCTTT. As protein: CASSLALGHAWMNTEAFF. Full variable domain (rest looked up from reference TRBV5-1 and TRBJ1-1): KAGVTQTPRYLIKTRGQQVTLSCSPISGHRSVSWYQQTPGQGLQFLFEYFSETQRNKGNFPGRFSGRQFSNSRSEMNVSTLELGDSALYLCASSLALGHAWMNTEAFFGQGTRLTVV.

This clonotype has at least ten counts. The chain is built from TRBV7-9 and TRBJ1-1, with 8 bases matching TRBD1. The ends lost 5 bases at V and 7 bases at J; junction bases unmatched: 6. Germline lookup yields CDR1 SEHNR and CDR2 FQNEAQ (reference sequence). The CDR3 spans 13 residues. For the CDR3, the DNA is TGTGCCAGCAGCGCACAGGGGGGGTTTGAAGCTTTCTTT. Its protein product is CASSAQGGFEAFF.

The chain links TRBV3-1 to TRBJ2-1, with 11 bases aligning to TRBD2. The V gene end was trimmed by 4 bases and the J gene end by 5 bases; junction bases not matched to a gene: 4. This CDR3 region has 15 residues. From germline, CDR1 is LGHDT and CDR2 YNNKEL (reference sequence). The CDR3 nucleotides are TGTGCCAGCAGCCCCAGGACTAGCGGGCACAATGAGCAGTTCTTC. Residues: CASSPRTSGHNEQFF.

At least ten counts were recorded for this clonotype. The J gene is TRBJ2-1, the V gene TRBV7-3; 8 bases agree with TRBD1. The ends lost 5 bases at V and 8 bases at J; junction bases unmatched: 11. Looked up from germline, CDR1 is SGHTA and CDR2 is FQGTGA. This CDR3 contains 15 residues. The CDR3: CASSRTGGFTDEQFF. The CDR3 bases are TGTGCCAGCAGCCGAACAGGGGGGTTTACGGATGAGCAGTTCTTC.